This T cell receptor (beta chain) emerged from a study of identical twins. Points from the study as a whole: For monozygotic twins, models underestimated out-of-frame TCR alpha sharing. Abundant cord blood beta clonotypes carried fewer insertions; memory repertoires showed none. Partly confounded zero-insertion analyses could result from invariant MAIT and iNKT cells.

Only healthy Caucasians were enrolled as donors. A note on this clonotype: Its antigen remains unidentified.

MiXCR was run by TCRdb on the 5' RACE reads, yielding one entry per CDR3 protein. There are a few hundred thousand distinct CDR3 sequences in the sample; nearly 10% occur only once, and 2.5% to 3.5% lies in the top ten. Another study also made use of these data, one on yellow fever vaccine responses in identical twins.

The source material was PBMCs. This sequence originates from a woman between 18 and 30 years old in good health.

The CDR3 sequence is CASTRLAGPYEQYF. Written as DNA, the CDR3 is TGTGCCAGCACCCGACTAGCGGGCCCCTACGAGCAGTACTTC. The rearrangement links TRBV7-2 to TRBJ2-7; the match to TRBD2 covers 10 bases. This CDR3 comprises 14 residues. Losses at the gene ends were 7 bases for V and 2 bases for J; bases not matched to a gene: 5. The germline V gene encodes CDR1 SGHTA and CDR2 FQGNSA. Full variable domain (rest looked up from reference TRBV7-2 and TRBJ2-7): GAGVSQSPSNKVTEKGKDVELRCDPISGHTALYWYRQSLGQGLEFLIYFQGNSAPDKSGLPSDRFSAERTGGSVSTLTIQRTQQEDSAVYLCASTRLAGPYEQYFGPGTRLTVT.